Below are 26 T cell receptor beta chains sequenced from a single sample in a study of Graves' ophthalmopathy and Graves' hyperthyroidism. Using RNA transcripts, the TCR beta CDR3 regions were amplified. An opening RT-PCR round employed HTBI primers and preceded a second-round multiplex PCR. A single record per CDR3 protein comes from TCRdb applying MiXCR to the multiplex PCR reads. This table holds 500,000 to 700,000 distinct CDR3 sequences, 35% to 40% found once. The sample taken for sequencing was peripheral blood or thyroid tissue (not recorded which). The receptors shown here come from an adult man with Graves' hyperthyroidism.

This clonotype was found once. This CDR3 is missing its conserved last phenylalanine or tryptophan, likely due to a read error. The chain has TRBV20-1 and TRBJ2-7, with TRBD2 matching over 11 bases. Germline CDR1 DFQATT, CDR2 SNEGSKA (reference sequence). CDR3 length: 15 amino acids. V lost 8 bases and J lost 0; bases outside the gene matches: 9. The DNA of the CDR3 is TGCAGTCTCGGGGTAGCGGGGGGGAGCTCCTACGAGCAGTACCTC. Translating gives CSLGVAGGSSYEQYL.

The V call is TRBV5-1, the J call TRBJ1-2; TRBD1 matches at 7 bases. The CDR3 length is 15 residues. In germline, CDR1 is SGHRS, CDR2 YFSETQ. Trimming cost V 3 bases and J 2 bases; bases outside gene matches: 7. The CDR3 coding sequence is TGCGCCAGCAGCTGGGGGACAGCCCTAAACTATGGCTACACCTTC. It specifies CASSWGTALNYGYTF.

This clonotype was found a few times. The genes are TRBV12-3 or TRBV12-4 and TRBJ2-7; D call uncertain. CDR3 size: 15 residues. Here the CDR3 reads CASGLTNRMTFEQYF. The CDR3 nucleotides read TGTGCTAGTGGTTTGACCAATCGGATGACATTCGAGCAGTACTTC.

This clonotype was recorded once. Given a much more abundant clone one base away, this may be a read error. Here the CDR3 reads CASSLGTVNNQPQHF. The DNA of the CDR3 is TGTGCCAGCAGTCTTGGAACAGTTAACAATCAGCCCCAGCATTTT. The chain employs TRBV25-1 and TRBJ1-5; D remains ambiguous. Germline values: CDR1 MGHDK, CDR2 SYGVNS. V was trimmed by 5 bases and J by 3 bases, leaving 14 bases between them. The CDR3 has 15 amino acids.

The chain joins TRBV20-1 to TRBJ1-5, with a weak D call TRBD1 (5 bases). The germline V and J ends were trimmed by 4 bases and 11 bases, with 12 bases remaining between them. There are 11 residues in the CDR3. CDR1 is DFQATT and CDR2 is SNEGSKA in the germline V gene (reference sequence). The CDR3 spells CSATGGETQHF. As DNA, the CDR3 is TGCAGTGCTACGGGGGGAGAGACCCAGCATTTT.

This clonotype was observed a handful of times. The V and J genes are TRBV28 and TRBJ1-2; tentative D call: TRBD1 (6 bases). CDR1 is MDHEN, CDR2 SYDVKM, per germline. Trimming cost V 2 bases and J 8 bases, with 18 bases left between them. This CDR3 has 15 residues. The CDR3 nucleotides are TGTGCCAGCAGTTTAGAGGTGTGGGGGCAAGGCGGCTACACCTTC. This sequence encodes CASSLEVWGQGGYTF.

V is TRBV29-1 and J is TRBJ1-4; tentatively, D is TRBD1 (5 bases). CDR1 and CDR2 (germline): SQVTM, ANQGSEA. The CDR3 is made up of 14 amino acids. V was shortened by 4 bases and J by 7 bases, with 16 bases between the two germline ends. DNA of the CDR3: TGCAGCGTTGCTAAACGGGGGGGAGGTGAAAAACTGTTTTTT. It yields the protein CSVAKRGGGEKLFF.

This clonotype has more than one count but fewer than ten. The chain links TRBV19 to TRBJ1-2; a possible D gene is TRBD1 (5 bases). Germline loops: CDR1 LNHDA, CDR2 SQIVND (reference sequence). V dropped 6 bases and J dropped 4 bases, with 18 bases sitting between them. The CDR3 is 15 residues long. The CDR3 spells CASRAGTETSYGYTF. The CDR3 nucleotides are TGTGCCAGTAGAGCCGGGACGGAAACTTCCTATGGCTACACCTTC.

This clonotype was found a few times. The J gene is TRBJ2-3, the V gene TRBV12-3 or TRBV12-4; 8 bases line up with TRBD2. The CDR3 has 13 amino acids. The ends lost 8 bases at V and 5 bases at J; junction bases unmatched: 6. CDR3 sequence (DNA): TGTGCCAGCGCGTGGCTAGCGGGAGATACGCAGTATTTT. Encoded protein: CASAWLAGDTQYF.

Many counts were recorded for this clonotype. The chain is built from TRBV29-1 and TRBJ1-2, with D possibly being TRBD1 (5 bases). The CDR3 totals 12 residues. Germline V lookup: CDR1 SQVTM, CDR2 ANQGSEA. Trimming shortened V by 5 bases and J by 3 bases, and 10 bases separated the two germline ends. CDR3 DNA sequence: TGCAGCGTTCCTACAGGATACTATGGCTACACCTTC. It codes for CSVPTGYYGYTF.

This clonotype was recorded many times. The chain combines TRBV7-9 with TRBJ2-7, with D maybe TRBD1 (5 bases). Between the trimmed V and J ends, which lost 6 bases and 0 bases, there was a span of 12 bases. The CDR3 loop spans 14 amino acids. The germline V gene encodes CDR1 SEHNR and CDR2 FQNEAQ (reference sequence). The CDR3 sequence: CASRNHRTSYEQYF. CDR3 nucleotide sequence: TGTGCCAGCAGGAACCACAGGACCTCCTACGAGCAGTACTTC.

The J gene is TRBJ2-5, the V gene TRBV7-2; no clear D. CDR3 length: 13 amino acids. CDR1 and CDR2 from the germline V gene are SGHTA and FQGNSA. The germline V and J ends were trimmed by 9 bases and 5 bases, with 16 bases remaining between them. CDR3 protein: CASSRVARETQYF. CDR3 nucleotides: TGTGCCAGTAGTAGAGTGGCCAGGGAGACCCAGTACTTC.

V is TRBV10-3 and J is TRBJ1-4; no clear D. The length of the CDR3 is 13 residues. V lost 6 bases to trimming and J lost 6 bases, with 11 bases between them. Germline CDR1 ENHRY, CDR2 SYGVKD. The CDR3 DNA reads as TGTGCCATCAGGAGCCACGGAGATGAAAAACTGTTTTTT. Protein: CAIRSHGDEKLFF.

The CDR3 DNA reads TGTGCCAGCTCACCCGGGACAGGGCCCAGGGAGCAGTACTTC. This translates into CASSPGTGPREQYF. The genes are TRBV28 and TRBJ2-7; 9 nucleotides match TRBD1. The CDR3 runs to 14 residues. Germline V gene sequence: CDR1 MDHEN, CDR2 SYDVKM. V was clipped by 8 bases and J by 7 bases; unmatched bases: 12.

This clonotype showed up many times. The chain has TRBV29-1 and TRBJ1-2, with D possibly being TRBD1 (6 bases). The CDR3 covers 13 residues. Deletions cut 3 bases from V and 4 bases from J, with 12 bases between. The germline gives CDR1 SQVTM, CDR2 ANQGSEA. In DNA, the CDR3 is TGCAGCGTTGATACAGGGACCTTCTATGGCTACACCTTC. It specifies CSVDTGTFYGYTF.

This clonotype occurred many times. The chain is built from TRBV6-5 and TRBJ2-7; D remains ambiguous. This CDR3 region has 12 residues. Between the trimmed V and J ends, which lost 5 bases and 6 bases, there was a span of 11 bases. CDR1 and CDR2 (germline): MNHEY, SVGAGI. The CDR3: CASSRTGVEQYF. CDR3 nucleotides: TGTGCCAGCAGTCGGACGGGTGTCGAGCAGTACTTC.

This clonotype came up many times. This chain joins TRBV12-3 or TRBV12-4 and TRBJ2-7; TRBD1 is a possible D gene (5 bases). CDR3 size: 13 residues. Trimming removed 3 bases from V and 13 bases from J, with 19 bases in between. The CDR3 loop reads CASSFGEASGLYF. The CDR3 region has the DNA TGTGCCAGCAGTTTCGGCGAGGCGTCAGGGCTCTACTTC.

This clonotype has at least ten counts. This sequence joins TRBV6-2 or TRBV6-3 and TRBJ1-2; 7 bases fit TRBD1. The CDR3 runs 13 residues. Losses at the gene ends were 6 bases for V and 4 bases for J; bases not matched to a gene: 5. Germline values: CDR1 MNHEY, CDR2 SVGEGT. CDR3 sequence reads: CASRSTGIYGYTF. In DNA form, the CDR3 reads TGTGCCAGCAGATCGACAGGGATCTATGGCTACACCTTC.

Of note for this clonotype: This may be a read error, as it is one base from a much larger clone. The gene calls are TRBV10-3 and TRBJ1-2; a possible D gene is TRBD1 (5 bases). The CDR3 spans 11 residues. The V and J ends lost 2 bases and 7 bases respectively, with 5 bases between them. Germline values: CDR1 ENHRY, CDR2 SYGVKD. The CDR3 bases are TGTGCCATCAGTGAGGGGGGTGGCTACACCTTC. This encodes CAISEGGGYTF.

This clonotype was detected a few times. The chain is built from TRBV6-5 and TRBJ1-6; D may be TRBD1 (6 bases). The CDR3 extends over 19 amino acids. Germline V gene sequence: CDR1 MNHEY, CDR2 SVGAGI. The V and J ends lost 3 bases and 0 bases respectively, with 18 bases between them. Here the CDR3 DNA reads TGTGCCAGCAGTTATTCATACGGTACAGGGAGCTCCTATAATTCACCCCTCCACTTT. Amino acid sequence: CASSYSYGTGSSYNSPLHF.

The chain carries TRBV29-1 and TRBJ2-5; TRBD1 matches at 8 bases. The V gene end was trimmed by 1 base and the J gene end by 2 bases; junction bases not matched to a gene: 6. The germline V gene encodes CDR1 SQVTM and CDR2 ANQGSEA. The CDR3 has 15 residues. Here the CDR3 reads CSVEGPGQGQETQYF. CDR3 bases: TGCAGCGTTGAAGGGCCTGGACAGGGACAAGAGACCCAGTACTTC.

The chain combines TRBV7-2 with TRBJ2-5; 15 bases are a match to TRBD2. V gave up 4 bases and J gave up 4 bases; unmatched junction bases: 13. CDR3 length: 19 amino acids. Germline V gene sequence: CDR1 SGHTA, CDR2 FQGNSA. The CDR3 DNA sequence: TGTGCCAGCAGCTCTGCCCCGGGACTAGCGGGAGGCCAGGGAGAGACCCAGTACTTC. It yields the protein CASSSAPGLAGGQGETQYF.

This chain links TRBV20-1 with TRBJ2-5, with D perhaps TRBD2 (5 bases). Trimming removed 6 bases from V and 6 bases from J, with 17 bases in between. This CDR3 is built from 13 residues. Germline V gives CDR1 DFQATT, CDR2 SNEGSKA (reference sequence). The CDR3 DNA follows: TGCAGTGCCGAAGCGGCAGCTAGTCAGACCCAGTACTTC. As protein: CSAEAAASQTQYF.

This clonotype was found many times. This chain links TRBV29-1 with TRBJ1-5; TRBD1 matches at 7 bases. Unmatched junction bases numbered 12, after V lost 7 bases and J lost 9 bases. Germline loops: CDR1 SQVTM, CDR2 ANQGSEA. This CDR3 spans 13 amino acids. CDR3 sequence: CSARDSSSAPQHF. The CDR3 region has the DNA TGCAGCGCCCGGGACAGTTCGTCTGCGCCCCAGCATTTT.

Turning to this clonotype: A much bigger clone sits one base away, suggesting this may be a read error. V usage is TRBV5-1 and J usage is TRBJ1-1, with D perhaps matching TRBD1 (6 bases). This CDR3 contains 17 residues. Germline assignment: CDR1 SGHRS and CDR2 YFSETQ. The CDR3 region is CASSLGGARGLNTEASF. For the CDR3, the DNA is TGCGCCAGCAGCTTGGGGGGGGCGAGGGGACTAAACACTGAAGCTTCCTTT.

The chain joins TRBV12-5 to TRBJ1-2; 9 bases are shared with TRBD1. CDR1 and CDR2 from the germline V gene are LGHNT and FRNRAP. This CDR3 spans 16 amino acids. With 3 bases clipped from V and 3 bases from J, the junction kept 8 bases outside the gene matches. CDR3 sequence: CASGLFRDRVYYGYTF. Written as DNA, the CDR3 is TGTGCTAGTGGTTTATTCCGGGACAGGGTCTACTATGGCTACACCTTC.